This entry lists 15 T cell receptor beta chains sequenced from one sample in a study of ipilimumab plus nivolumab after autologous stem cell transplantation. TCRdb keeps only in-frame clones here, not all; method: immunoSEQ multiplex PCR. The profile shows about 43,000 clones, 70% to 90% of them singletons. Source: PBMCs, taken in a trial of ipilimumab plus nivolumab as post-transplant consolidation. The origin of the receptors is a male donor with multiple myeloma.

This clone came up once. V usage is TRBV30 and J usage is TRBJ1-2, with TRBD1 as a possible D gene (5 bases). The CDR3 has 12 amino acids. In germline, CDR1 is GTSNPN, CDR2 SVGIG (reference sequence). Trimming cost V 3 bases and J 4 bases, with 9 bases left between them. DNA for the CDR3: TGTGCCTGGAGGGGACCCAGCTATGGCTACACCTTC. Translating gives CAWRGPSYGYTF.

This chain joins TRBV6-6 and TRBJ1-3, with 7 bases identical to TRBD1. The trim removed 5 bases at V and 4 bases at J, leaving 2 bases unmatched. The V gene's germline CDR1 is MNHNY and CDR2 SVGAGI (reference sequence). This CDR3 contains 13 residues. CDR3 in DNA: TGTGCCAGCAGTAGGGGGCCCGGAAACACCATATATTTT. As protein: CASSRGPGNTIYF.

In this sample, this clone is medium-sized. This chain connects TRBV7-2 to TRBJ2-7; D call uncertain. The CDR3 is made up of 13 amino acids. V dropped 1 base and J dropped 7 bases, with 11 bases sitting between them. Germline CDR1 and CDR2: SGHTA and FQGNSA. This CDR3 is CASSLETPREQYF. DNA of the CDR3: TGTGCCAGCAGCTTAGAGACTCCCCGAGAGCAGTACTTC. The full variable domain, in which reference TRBV7-2 and TRBJ2-7 provide the parts outside the CDR3, is GAGVSQSPSNKVTEKGKDVELRCDPISGHTALYWYRQSLGQGLEFLIYFQGNSAPDKSGLPSDRFSAERTGGSVSTLTIQRTQQEDSAVYLCASSLETPREQYFGPGTRLTVT.

The sample holds one count of this clone. The chain is built from TRBV18 and TRBJ2-1, with D unclear. The CDR3 extends over 15 amino acids. V shed 2 bases and J shed 0 bases, with 8 bases lying between them. Germline V CDR1 and CDR2: KGHSH, LQKENI. The CDR3 nucleotides read TGTGCCAGCTCACCATACGAAGGCTCCTACAATGAGCAGTTCTTC. Translation gives CASSPYEGSYNEQFF.

The V gene is TRBV4-1, the J gene TRBJ1-4; D uncertain. CDR3 length: 14 amino acids. Germline V gives CDR1 MGHRA, CDR2 YSYEKL. The V end was cut by 1 base, the J end by 5 bases, with 8 bases between. The CDR3 DNA follows: TGCGCCAGCAGCCAAGTATCTACAAATGAAAAACTGTTTTTT. This gives the protein CASSQVSTNEKLFF.

The chain combines TRBV5-1 with TRBJ2-3; 9 positions match TRBD1. CDR1 and CDR2 from the germline V gene are SGHRS and YFSETQ. The CDR3 consists of 15 residues. After removal of 2 bases from V and 3 bases from J, the junction contained 4 bases not matched to a gene. CDR3 protein: CASSFDRGGTDTQYF. The CDR3 DNA reads as TGCGCCAGCAGCTTCGACAGGGGGGGGACAGATACGCAGTATTTT.

The chain uses TRBV19 and TRBJ1-5; tentatively, D is TRBD1 (5 bases). Trimming shortened V by 8 bases and J by 0 bases, and 17 bases separated the two germline ends. Germline lookup yields CDR1 LNHDA and CDR2 SQIVND (reference sequence). The length of the CDR3 is 16 residues. CDR3 sequence: CASGSGRRFSNQPQHF. In nucleotides, the CDR3 is TGTGCCAGTGGCTCGGGACGGAGATTTAGCAATCAGCCCCAGCATTTT.

The rearrangement joins TRBV5-1 to TRBJ2-5; TRBD1 is a possible D gene (5 bases). Germline values: CDR1 SGHRS, CDR2 YFSETQ. The germline V and J ends were trimmed by 3 bases and 1 base, with 16 bases remaining between them. The CDR3 totals 16 residues. The DNA of the CDR3 is TGCGCCAGCAGCTCCGGGTGGGGCAGAACCCAAGAGACCCAGTACTTC. Encoded protein: CASSSGWGRTQETQYF.

The rearrangement uses TRBV11-3 and TRBJ2-1; 8 bases are a match to TRBD2. This CDR3 spans 15 amino acids. Germline V CDR1 and CDR2: SGHNT, YENEEA. Trimming cost V 2 bases and J 4 bases; bases outside gene matches: 4. The CDR3 loop is CASSLRTSGYNEQFF. The CDR3, as DNA: TGTGCCAGCAGCTTACGAACTAGCGGTTACAATGAGCAGTTCTTC.

The CDR3 spells CASSLGQPGADTQYF. The CDR3 region has the DNA TGTGCCAGTAGCCTGGGACAGCCAGGCGCAGATACGCAGTATTTT. The genes are TRBV19 and TRBJ2-3; 7 bases agree with TRBD1. V dropped 6 bases and J dropped 4; count of bases not matched to a gene: 10. This CDR3 region has 15 residues. Germline V gene sequence: CDR1 LNHDA, CDR2 SQIVND (reference sequence).

The chain links TRBV5-4 to TRBJ2-2; tentative D call: TRBD1 (6 bases). Per the germline V gene, CDR1 is SGHNT and CDR2 is YYREEE (reference sequence). CDR3 length: 18 amino acids. Trimming took off 2 bases at V and 4 bases at J, with 21 bases between the two ends. CDR3 coding DNA: TGTGCCAGCAGCTTATACAGGGACCGGGTCGAGGTCACCGGGGAGCTGTTTTTT. It yields the protein CASSLYRDRVEVTGELFF.

This clone was recorded once. This chain uses TRBV2 with TRBJ2-3; D is ambiguous. This CDR3 has 15 amino acids. Germline assignment: CDR1 SNHLY and CDR2 FYNNEI. V was shortened by 5 bases and J by 6 bases, with 18 bases between the two germline ends. The CDR3 DNA reads TGTGCCAGCAGTTCCTCAGAAAGGACCTCTGATACGCAGTATTTT. Residues: CASSSSERTSDTQYF.

V usage is TRBV28 and J usage is TRBJ1-2, with TRBD1 identical over 7 bases. V shed 7 bases and J 4 bases; nucleotides not matched to a gene: 3. Germline CDR1 and CDR2: MDHEN and SYDVKM. The CDR3 length is 12 residues. The CDR3 nucleotides read TGTGCCAGCACTAGGACAGGCTATGGCTACACCTTC. Amino acid sequence: CASTRTGYGYTF.

The chain has TRBV5-5 and TRBJ2-5, with 8 bases that match TRBD1. The V gene's germline CDR1 is SGHKS and CDR2 YYEKEE (reference sequence). Trimming removed 2 bases from V and 1 base from J; junction bases left unmatched: 1. There are 14 residues in the CDR3. DNA for the CDR3: TGTGCCAGCAGCTTCGGACAGGGCCAAGAGACCCAGTACTTC. It encodes CASSFGQGQETQYF.

The gene calls are TRBV9 and TRBJ1-1; 7 bases map to TRBD1. Trimming cost V 0 bases and J 10 bases; bases outside gene matches: 6. This CDR3 spans 13 amino acids. Per the germline V gene, CDR1 is SGDLS and CDR2 is YYNGEE. CDR3 coding DNA: TGTGCCAGCAGCGTAGATGTGACAGGGCCAGCTTTCTTT. Its translation is CASSVDVTGPAFF.